Here is one TCR beta chain with its context. Its antigen remains unidentified. Every bit of the isolated RNA underwent reverse transcription, so sequencing read expressed TCRB transcripts. Profiling relied on immunoSEQ multiplex PCR, and the TCRdb table lists in-frame clones only, not all of them. The sample records hundreds of thousands of clones, over 11% being singletons. CDR3 length equals 15 residues. CDR1 SQVTM and CDR2 ANQGSEA come from the germline V gene. The germline V and J ends were trimmed by 3 bases and 0 bases, with 12 bases remaining between them. The source of the sample is a study of beta chain features in type 1 diabetes. Study observations and caveats: The naive, central memory and Treg TCRB repertoires looked more alike in patients than they did in healthy donors.

The chain uses TRBV29-1 and TRBJ1-3; D is possibly TRBD1 (5 bases). This TCR derives from a man aged 30 to 45 in good health. The specimen sequenced was naive CD4+ T cells from blood. The CDR3 sequence is CSVEDRGRSGNTIYF. CDR3 sequence (DNA): TGCAGCGTTGAGGACCGGGGCCGCTCTGGAAACACCATATATTTT. Based on the CDR3 plus reference TRBV29-1 and TRBJ1-3, the full variable domain is SAVISQKPSRDICQRGTSLTIQCQVDSQVTMMFWYRQQPGQSLTLIATANQGSEATYESGFVIDKFPISRPNLTFSTLTVSNMSPEDSSIYLCSVEDRGRSGNTIYFGEGSWLTVV.